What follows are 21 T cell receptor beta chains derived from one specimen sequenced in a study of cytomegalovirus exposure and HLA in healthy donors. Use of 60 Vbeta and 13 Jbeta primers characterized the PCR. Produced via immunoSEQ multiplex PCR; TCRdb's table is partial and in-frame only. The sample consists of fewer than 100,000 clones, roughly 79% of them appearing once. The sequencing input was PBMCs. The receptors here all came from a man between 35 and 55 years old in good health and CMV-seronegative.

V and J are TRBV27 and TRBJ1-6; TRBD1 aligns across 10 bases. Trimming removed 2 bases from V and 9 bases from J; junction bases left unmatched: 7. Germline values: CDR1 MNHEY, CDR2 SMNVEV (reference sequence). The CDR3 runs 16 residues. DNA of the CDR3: TGTGCCAGCAGTTTAGGGGCGGACAGGGGGAGTTCACCCCTCCACTTT. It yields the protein CASSLGADRGSSPLHF.

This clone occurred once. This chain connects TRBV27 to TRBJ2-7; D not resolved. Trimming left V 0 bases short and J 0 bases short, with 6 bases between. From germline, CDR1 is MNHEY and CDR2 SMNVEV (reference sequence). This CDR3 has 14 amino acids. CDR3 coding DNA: TGTGCCAGCAGTTTATCTGGTAGCTCCTACGAGCAGTACTTC. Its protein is CASSLSGSSYEQYF.

The CDR3 loop reads CASSRLAGVGETQYF. In nucleotides, the CDR3 is TGCGCCAGCAGCCGACTAGCGGGGGTGGGAGAGACCCAGTACTTC. The chain combines TRBV5-1 with TRBJ2-5; TRBD2 matches 12 bases. This CDR3 region has 15 residues. Trimming took 4 bases from V and 4 from J; bases not matched to a gene: 5. CDR1 is SGHRS, CDR2 YFSETQ, per germline.

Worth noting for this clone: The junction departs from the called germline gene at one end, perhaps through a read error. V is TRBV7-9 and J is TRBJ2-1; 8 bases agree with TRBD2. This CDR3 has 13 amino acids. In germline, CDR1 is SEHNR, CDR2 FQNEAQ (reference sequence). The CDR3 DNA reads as TGTTCCAGCAGCTTATCGGCTAGCGGGCCCAAGTTCTTC. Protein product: CSSSLSASGPKFF.

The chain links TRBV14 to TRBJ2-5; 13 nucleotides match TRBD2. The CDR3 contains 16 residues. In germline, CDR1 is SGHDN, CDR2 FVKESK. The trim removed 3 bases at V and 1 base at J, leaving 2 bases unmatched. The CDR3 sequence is CASSHRTSGGQETQYF. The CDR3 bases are TGTGCCAGCAGCCATCGGACTAGCGGGGGCCAAGAGACCCAGTACTTC.

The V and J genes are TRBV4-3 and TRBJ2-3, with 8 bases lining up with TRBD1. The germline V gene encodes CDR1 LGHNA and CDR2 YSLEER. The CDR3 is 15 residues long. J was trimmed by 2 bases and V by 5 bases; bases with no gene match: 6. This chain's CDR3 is CASSAGGHPTDTQYF. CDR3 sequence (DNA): TGCGCCAGCAGCGCAGGGGGCCATCCCACAGATACGCAGTATTTT.

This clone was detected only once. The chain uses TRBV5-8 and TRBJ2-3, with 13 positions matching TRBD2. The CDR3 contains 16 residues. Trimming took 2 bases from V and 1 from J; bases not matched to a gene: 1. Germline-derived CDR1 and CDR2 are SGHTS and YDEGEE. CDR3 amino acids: CASSLGLAGGTDTQYF. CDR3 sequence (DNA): TGTGCCAGCAGCTTAGGACTAGCGGGGGGCACAGATACGCAGTATTTT.

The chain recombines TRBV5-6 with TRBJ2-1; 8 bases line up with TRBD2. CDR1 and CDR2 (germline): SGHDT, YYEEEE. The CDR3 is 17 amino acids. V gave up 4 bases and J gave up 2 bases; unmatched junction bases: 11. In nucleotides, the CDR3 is TGTGCCAGCAGCCCCACAATACTAGCGGCAGCCTACAATGAGCAGTTCTTC. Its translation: CASSPTILAAAYNEQFF.

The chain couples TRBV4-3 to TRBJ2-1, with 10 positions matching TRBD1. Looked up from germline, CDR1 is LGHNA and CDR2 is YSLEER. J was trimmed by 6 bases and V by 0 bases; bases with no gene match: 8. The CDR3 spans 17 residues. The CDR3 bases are TGCGCCAGCAGCCAAGAACAGGGGACAGGGGACTTCAATGAGCAGTTCTTC. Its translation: CASSQEQGTGDFNEQFF.

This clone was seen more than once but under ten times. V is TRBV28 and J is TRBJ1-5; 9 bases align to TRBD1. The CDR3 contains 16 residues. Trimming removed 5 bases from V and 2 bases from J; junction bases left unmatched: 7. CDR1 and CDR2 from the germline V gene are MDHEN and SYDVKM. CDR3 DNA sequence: TGTGCCAGCAGTCCGACAGGGGGGCCGGGCAATCAGCCCCAGCATTTT. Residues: CASSPTGGPGNQPQHF.

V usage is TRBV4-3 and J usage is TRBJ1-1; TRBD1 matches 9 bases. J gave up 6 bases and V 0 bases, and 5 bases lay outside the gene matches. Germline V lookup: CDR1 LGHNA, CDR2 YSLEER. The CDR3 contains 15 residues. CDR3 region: CASSQDRTGEAEAFF. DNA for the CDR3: TGCGCCAGCAGCCAAGACCGGACAGGGGAAGCTGAAGCTTTCTTT.

Written as DNA, the CDR3 is TGTGCCAGCAGTTCCGGACTAGTCACAGATACGCAGTATTTT. Its translation: CASSSGLVTDTQYF. The chain recombines TRBV28 with TRBJ2-3, with 7 nucleotides matching TRBD2. This CDR3 region has 14 residues. CDR1 MDHEN and CDR2 SYDVKM come from the germline V gene. The V segment lost 4 bases and the J segment 2 bases; nucleotides outside the gene matches: 3.

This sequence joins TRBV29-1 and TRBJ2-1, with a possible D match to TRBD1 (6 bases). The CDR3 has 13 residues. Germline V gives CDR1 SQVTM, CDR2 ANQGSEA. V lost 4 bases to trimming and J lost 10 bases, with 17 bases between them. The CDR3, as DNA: TGCAGCGTTGGGGGGCTATTTGGTAGGGAGCAGTTCTTC. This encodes CSVGGLFGREQFF.

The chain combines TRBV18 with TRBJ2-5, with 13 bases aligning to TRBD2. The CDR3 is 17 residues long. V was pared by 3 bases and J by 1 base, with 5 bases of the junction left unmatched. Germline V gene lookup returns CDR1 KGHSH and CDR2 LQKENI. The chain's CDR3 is CASSPPGLAGTQETQYF. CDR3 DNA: TGTGCCAGCTCACCGCCGGGACTAGCGGGAACCCAAGAGACCCAGTACTTC.

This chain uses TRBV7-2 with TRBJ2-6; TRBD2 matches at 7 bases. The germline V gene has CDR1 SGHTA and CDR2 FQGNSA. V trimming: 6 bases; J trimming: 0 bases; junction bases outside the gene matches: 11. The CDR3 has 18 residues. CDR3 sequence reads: CASRGGLGRGSGANVLTF. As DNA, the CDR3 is TGTGCCAGCAGGGGGGGGTTAGGGAGGGGCTCTGGGGCCAACGTCCTGACTTTC.

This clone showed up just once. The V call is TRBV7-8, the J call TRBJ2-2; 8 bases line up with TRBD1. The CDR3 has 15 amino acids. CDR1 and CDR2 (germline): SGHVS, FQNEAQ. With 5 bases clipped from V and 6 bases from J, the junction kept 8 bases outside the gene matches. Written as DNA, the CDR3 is TGTGCCAGCAGCCCGCGGACAGGGTCCCCCGGGGAGCTGTTTTTT. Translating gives CASSPRTGSPGELFF. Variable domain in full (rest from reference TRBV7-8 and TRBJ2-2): GAGVSQSPRYKVAKRGQDVALRCDPISGHVSLFWYQQALGQGPEFLTYFQNEAQLDKSGLPSDRFFAERPEGSVSTLKIQRTQQEDSAVYLCASSPRTGSPGELFFGEGSRLTVL.

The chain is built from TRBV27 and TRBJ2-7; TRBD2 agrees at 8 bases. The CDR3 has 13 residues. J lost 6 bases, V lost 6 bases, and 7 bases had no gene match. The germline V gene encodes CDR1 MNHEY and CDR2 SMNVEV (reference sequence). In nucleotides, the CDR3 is TGTGCCAGCAGAGGCGGGAGGCTAGGCGAGCAGTACTTC. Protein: CASRGGRLGEQYF.

The CDR3 sequence: CASSYHLGVYTF. The CDR3 DNA reads as TGTGCCAGCAGTTACCATTTAGGGGTCTACACCTTC. V gene TRBV6-5 combines with J gene TRBJ1-2; D may be TRBD1 (5 bases). V gave up 2 bases and J gave up 10 bases, with 11 bases separating them. The CDR3 is made up of 12 amino acids. Germline CDR1 is MNHEY and CDR2 is SVGAGI.

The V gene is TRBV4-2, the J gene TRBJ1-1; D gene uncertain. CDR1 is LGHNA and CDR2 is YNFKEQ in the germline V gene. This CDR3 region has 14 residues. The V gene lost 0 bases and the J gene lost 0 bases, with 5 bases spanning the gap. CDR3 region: CASSQESVNTEAFF. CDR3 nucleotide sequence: TGTGCCAGCAGCCAAGAGTCGGTGAACACTGAAGCTTTCTTT.

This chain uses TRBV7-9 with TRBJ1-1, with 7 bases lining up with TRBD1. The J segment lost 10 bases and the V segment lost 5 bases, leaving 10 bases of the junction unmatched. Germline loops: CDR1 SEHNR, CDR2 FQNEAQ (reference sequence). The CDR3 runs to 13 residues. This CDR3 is CASSPRQGFGAFF. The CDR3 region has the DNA TGTGCCAGCAGCCCGCGACAGGGTTTCGGAGCTTTCTTT. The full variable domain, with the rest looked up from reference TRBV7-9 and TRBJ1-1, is DTGVSQNPRHKITKRGQNVTFRCDPISEHNRLYWYRQTLGQGPEFLTYFQNEAQLEKSRLLSDRFSAERPKGSFSTLEIQRTEQGDSAMYLCASSPRQGFGAFFGQGTRLTVV.

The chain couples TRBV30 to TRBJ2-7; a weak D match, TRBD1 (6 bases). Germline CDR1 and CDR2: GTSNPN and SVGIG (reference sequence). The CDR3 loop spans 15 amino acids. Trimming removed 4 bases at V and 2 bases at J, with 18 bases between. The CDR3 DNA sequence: TGTGCCTGGAAAGGCCAGGGGACGGGTACCTACGAGCAGTACTTC. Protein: CAWKGQGTGTYEQYF.